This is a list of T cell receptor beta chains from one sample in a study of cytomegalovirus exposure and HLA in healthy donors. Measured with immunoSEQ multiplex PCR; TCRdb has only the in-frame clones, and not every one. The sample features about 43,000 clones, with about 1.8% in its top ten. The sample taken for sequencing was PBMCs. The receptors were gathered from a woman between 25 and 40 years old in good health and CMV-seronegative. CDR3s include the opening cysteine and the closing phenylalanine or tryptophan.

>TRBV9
CASSSRTGFDEQFF
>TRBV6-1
CASSDRGTGLAYEQYF
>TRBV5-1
CASSPSPGNGNTIYF
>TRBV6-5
CASTTSGRYTDTQYF
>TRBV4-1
CASSQADRLNEKLFF
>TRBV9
CASSVEGQGYGYTF
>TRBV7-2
CASSLVGSGRAGEQFF
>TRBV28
CASSPDRLRVEAFF
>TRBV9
CASSVGGGVYTF
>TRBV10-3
CAITNDGRGTGELFF
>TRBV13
CASRNGDTTYEQYF
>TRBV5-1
CASRAGAGQYNEQFF
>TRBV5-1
CASSLTSGNPLYEQYF
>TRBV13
CASSLTGNTEAFF
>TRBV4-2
CASRGGSQEQYF
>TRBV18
CASPPPGLANNEQFF
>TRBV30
CAGSGSWQDTGELFF
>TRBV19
CASSPRTGGSEQYF
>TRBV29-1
CSAGRATDTQYF
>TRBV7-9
CASSLGTSASYEQYF
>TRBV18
CASSPRQGGSYEQYF
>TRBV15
CATSRDRGLSYEQYF
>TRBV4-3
CASSQDSGAQLFF
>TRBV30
CAWSPGLAGAETQYF
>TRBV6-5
CASSYSSRGAGNTIYF
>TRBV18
CASSPQDTYNEQFF